This T cell receptor (beta chain) was captured in a study of blood T cell repertoires in COVID-19. Germline lookup yields CDR1 MNHNY and CDR2 SVGAGI (reference sequence). The CDR3 covers 13 residues. V was cut by 5 bases and J by 4 bases, with 8 bases left in between. Only in-frame clones appear in the TCRdb table, and some are missing; sequencing was by immunoSEQ multiplex PCR. The sample lists roughly 190,000 clones, around nine tenths occurring once. The sequence was obtained from a man aged 65 to 85 with acute or convalescent COVID-19. Sequenced: peripheral blood. This chain links TRBV6-6 with TRBJ2-2; no reliable D call. The CDR3 DNA sequence: TGTGCCAGCAGTAAATCGGGCACCGGGGAGCTGTTTTTT. This gives the protein CASSKSGTGELFF.